What follows are 25 T cell receptor beta chains derived from one specimen sequenced in a study of blood T cell repertoires in COVID-19. The method was immunoSEQ multiplex PCR; TCRdb's version includes in-frame clones alone and lacks a portion of them. This table holds around 130,000 clones, 88% found once. The source material was peripheral blood. These TCRs come from a man aged 60 to 75 with active or convalescent COVID-19.

The J gene is TRBJ1-2, the V gene TRBV20-1; 9 nucleotides align to TRBD1. Germline CDR1 and CDR2: DFQATT and SNEGSKA (reference sequence). The CDR3 runs 10 residues. V shed 7 bases, J shed 14 bases, and the junction held 8 bases outside the gene matches. CDR3 sequence reads: CSVRDRADTF. In DNA, the CDR3 is TGCAGTGTCCGGGACAGGGCGGATACCTTC.

This chain uses TRBV27 with TRBJ1-6; 7 positions agree with TRBD1. This CDR3 contains 15 residues. The ends lost 2 bases at V and 7 bases at J; junction bases unmatched: 5. Germline-derived CDR1 and CDR2 are MNHEY and SMNVEV (reference sequence). DNA for the CDR3: TGTGCCAGCAGTTTAAAACAGGGGAGAAATTCACCCCTCCACTTT. Residues: CASSLKQGRNSPLHF.

In DNA form, the CDR3 reads TGTGCCAGCAGCTTACGTCGGGGGGGCCCTAGCTCTGGGGCCAACGTCCTGACTTTC. This encodes CASSLRRGGPSSGANVLTF. The chain combines TRBV7-2 with TRBJ2-6, with 8 nucleotides matching TRBD2. The CDR3 runs 19 residues. CDR1 and CDR2 from the germline V gene are SGHTA and FQGNSA. V lost 2 bases and J lost 0; bases outside the gene matches: 9.

The chain has TRBV30 and TRBJ2-5, with D perhaps matching TRBD1 (5 bases). The CDR3 consists of 15 residues. Trimming removed 0 bases from V and 3 bases from J, with 14 bases in between. The germline V gene has CDR1 GTSNPN and CDR2 SVGIG (reference sequence). CDR3 nucleotide sequence: TGTGCCTGGAGTGTACTTGGGGCGGAAAAAGAGACCCAGTACTTC. This encodes CAWSVLGAEKETQYF.

The V call is TRBV2, the J call TRBJ2-2; TRBD2 agrees at 8 bases. CDR1 and CDR2 from the germline V gene are SNHLY and FYNNEI. The ends lost 7 bases at V and 7 bases at J; junction bases unmatched: 8. The CDR3 runs to 14 residues. The CDR3 here is CASMAGGKSGELFF. The CDR3 DNA reads TGTGCCAGCATGGCGGGAGGTAAAAGCGGGGAGCTGTTTTTT.

The J gene is TRBJ1-5, the V gene TRBV28, with 11 positions matching TRBD1. V gave up 2 bases and J gave up 3 bases; unmatched junction bases: 6. Germline V gene lookup returns CDR1 MDHEN and CDR2 SYDVKM. The CDR3 has 17 residues. In DNA form, the CDR3 reads TGTGCCAGCAGTTTAGGAGGGGACAGGGGGTACAATCAGCCCCAGCATTTT. Its protein product is CASSLGGDRGYNQPQHF. The full variable domain, with the rest looked up from reference TRBV28 and TRBJ1-5, is DVKVTQSSRYLVKRTGEKVFLECVQDMDHENMFWYRQDPGLGLRLIYFSYDVKMKEKGDIPEGYSVSREKKERFSLILESASTNQTSMYLCASSLGGDRGYNQPQHFGDGTRLSIL.

The gene calls are TRBV5-8 and TRBJ1-1, with D maybe TRBD1 (6 bases). The V gene lost 4 bases and the J gene lost 4 bases, with 14 bases spanning the gap. The CDR3 is made up of 14 amino acids. The V gene's germline CDR1 is SGHTS and CDR2 YDEGEE. The CDR3 region is CASSATGRVTEAFF. As DNA, the CDR3 is TGTGCCAGCAGCGCCACAGGGAGGGTCACTGAAGCTTTCTTT.

This clone was found a few times. The gene calls are TRBV19 and TRBJ2-2; 8 bases are a match to TRBD1. The CDR3 has 16 residues. Losses at the gene ends were 4 bases for V and 0 bases for J; bases not matched to a gene: 4. Germline V CDR1 and CDR2: LNHDA, SQIVND (reference sequence). CDR3 coding DNA: TGTGCCAGTAGTAAGGGGACAGGAGCGAACACCGGGGAGCTGTTTTTT. It codes for CASSKGTGANTGELFF. Full variable domain (remainder filled in from reference TRBV19 and TRBJ2-2): DGGITQSPKYLFRKEGQNVTLSCEQNLNHDAMYWYRQDPGQGLRLIYYSQIVNDFQKGDIAEGYSVSREKKESFPLTVTSAQKNPTAFYLCASSKGTGANTGELFFGEGSRLTVL.

This chain links TRBV24-1 with TRBJ1-1; 7 nucleotides line up with TRBD1. The CDR3 contains 14 residues. After removal of 5 bases from V and 4 bases from J, the junction contained 6 bases not matched to a gene. CDR1 and CDR2 from the germline V gene are KGHDR and SFDVKD. The CDR3 here is CATSGQGVGTEAFF. CDR3 DNA sequence: TGTGCCACCAGTGGGCAGGGGGTTGGCACTGAAGCTTTCTTT.

This chain connects TRBV19 to TRBJ1-1; the match to TRBD1 covers 8 bases. The junction had 4 bases not matched to a gene; V was cut back by 8 bases and J by 5 bases. Germline lookup yields CDR1 LNHDA and CDR2 SQIVND (reference sequence). This CDR3 has 12 amino acids. For the CDR3, the DNA is TGTGCCAGTCGTCAGGGGGCGACTGAAGCTTTCTTT. This gives the protein CASRQGATEAFF.

The chain is built from TRBV6-5 and TRBJ2-5, with 9 bases fitting TRBD2. Trimming cost V 11 bases and J 5 bases; bases outside gene matches: 15. The CDR3 loop spans 15 amino acids. The germline V gene encodes CDR1 MNHEY and CDR2 SVGAGI. CDR3 nucleotide sequence: TGTGCCGGGGCCAGTGCGGGAGGGCCTGAGGAGACCCAGTACTTC. This codes for CAGASAGGPEETQYF.

The chain has TRBV6-2 or TRBV6-3 and TRBJ2-7; TRBD2 might be the D (6 bases). V lost 6 bases to trimming and J lost 7 bases, with 13 bases between them. The CDR3 runs to 12 residues. Looked up from germline, CDR1 is MNHEY and CDR2 is SVGEGT. The CDR3 loop reads CASSVVGREQYF. The CDR3 DNA sequence: TGTGCCAGCAGCGTCGTAGGGAGGGAGCAGTACTTC.

The CDR3 spells CATSPNTGELFF. In DNA form, the CDR3 reads TGTGCCACGAGTCCGAACACCGGGGAGCTGTTTTTT. This sequence joins TRBV30 and TRBJ2-2; no clear D gene. The CDR3 consists of 12 residues. V was shortened by 8 bases and J by 0 bases, with 7 bases between the two germline ends. Germline V gene lookup returns CDR1 GTSNPN and CDR2 SVGIG (reference sequence).

This chain uses TRBV28 with TRBJ2-7; a possible D gene is TRBD2 (6 bases). V was cut by 2 bases and J by 3 bases, with 14 bases left in between. The V gene's germline CDR1 is MDHEN and CDR2 SYDVKM. CDR3 length: 15 residues. As DNA, the CDR3 is TGTGCCAGCAGTTTACTGCGCGGGATAATCTACGAGCAGTACTTC. Its translation is CASSLLRGIIYEQYF.

This chain links TRBV7-2 with TRBJ2-7; D remains ambiguous. CDR1 is SGHTA, CDR2 FQGNSA, per germline. V was pared by 1 base and J by 6 bases, with 10 bases between. The CDR3 loop spans 13 amino acids. CDR3 bases: TGTGCCAGCAGCTTAGTTGGTGGCACCGAGCAGTACTTC. Its protein product is CASSLVGGTEQYF.

V gene TRBV5-1 combines with J gene TRBJ2-3; 8 nucleotides line up with TRBD1. The CDR3 length is 15 residues. CDR1 is SGHRS and CDR2 is YFSETQ in the germline V gene. Trimming removed 6 bases from V and 3 bases from J; junction bases left unmatched: 9. The CDR3 DNA reads as TGCGCCAGCAAGGGGGACAGGCTCACGACAGATACGCAGTATTTT. It encodes CASKGDRLTTDTQYF.

This chain links TRBV13 with TRBJ1-1; 7 bases match TRBD1. The CDR3 sequence is 14 residues long. Looked up from germline, CDR1 is PRHDT and CDR2 is FYEKMQ (reference sequence). J lost 5 bases, V lost 5 bases, and 8 bases had no gene match. The CDR3 protein is CASSGLQGLTEAFF. The CDR3 DNA reads TGTGCCAGCAGCGGATTACAGGGGCTAACTGAAGCTTTCTTT.

This clone was detected a few times. The CDR3 protein is CASSFGDEQYF. DNA of the CDR3: TGTGCCAGCAGTTTCGGGGACGAGCAGTACTTC. The genes are TRBV12-3 or TRBV12-4 and TRBJ2-7; possible D gene TRBD2, 5 bases. This CDR3 comprises 11 residues. The V gene lost 3 bases and the J gene lost 5 bases, with 5 bases spanning the gap.

The chain links TRBV7-8 to TRBJ1-5; 7 bases match TRBD1. CDR1 and CDR2 (germline): SGHVS, FQNEAQ. Losses at the gene ends were 5 bases for V and 1 base for J; bases not matched to a gene: 2. The CDR3 is 14 residues long. CDR3 sequence reads: CASSQGQSNQPQHF. The CDR3 region has the DNA TGTGCCAGCAGCCAGGGACAGAGCAATCAGCCCCAGCATTTT. Together with reference TRBV7-8 and TRBJ1-5, the CDR3 gives the full variable domain: GAGVSQSPRYKVAKRGQDVALRCDPISGHVSLFWYQQALGQGPEFLTYFQNEAQLDKSGLPSDRFFAERPEGSVSTLKIQRTQQEDSAVYLCASSQGQSNQPQHFGDGTRLSIL.

This chain uses TRBV19 with TRBJ1-4; perhaps TRBD1 as D (6 bases). Trimming removed 5 bases from V and 7 bases from J, with 14 bases in between. CDR1 and CDR2 from the germline V gene are LNHDA and SQIVND (reference sequence). This CDR3 region has 14 residues. Written as DNA, the CDR3 is TGTGCCAGTAGTCGTGGCAGGGGAATTGAAAAACTGTTTTTT. It translates to CASSRGRGIEKLFF.

V gene TRBV5-4 combines with J gene TRBJ1-3; D perhaps matches TRBD1 (5 bases). The germline V gene encodes CDR1 SGHNT and CDR2 YYREEE (reference sequence). Trimming took 4 bases from V and 3 from J, leaving 17 bases between them. CDR3 size: 16 residues. CDR3 nucleotides: TGTGCCAGCAGCCGAGGACAACCGGAATTTGGAAACACCATATATTTT. Protein product: CASSRGQPEFGNTIYF. Together with reference TRBV5-4 and TRBJ1-3, the CDR3 gives the full variable domain: ETGVTQSPTHLIKTRGQQVTLRCSSQSGHNTVSWYQQALGQGPQFIFQYYREEENGRGNFPPRFSGLQFPNYSSELNVNALELDDSALYLCASSRGQPEFGNTIYFGEGSWLTVV.

The sample holds a few counts of this clone. The chain carries TRBV19 and TRBJ2-1, with D perhaps TRBD2 (6 bases). This CDR3 is built from 15 residues. Germline assignment: CDR1 LNHDA and CDR2 SQIVND (reference sequence). Trimming removed 7 bases at V and 5 bases at J, with 18 bases between. The CDR3: CASNTMAGTHNEQFF. The CDR3, as DNA: TGTGCCAGTAACACAATGGCGGGGACTCACAATGAGCAGTTCTTC.

This chain connects TRBV4-2 to TRBJ1-4; D is perhaps TRBD1 (6 bases). V was cut by 0 bases and J by 8 bases, with 10 bases left in between. This CDR3 has 14 residues. The germline CDR1 and CDR2 sequences are LGHNA and YNFKEQ. The CDR3 coding sequence is TGTGCCAGCAGCCAAGAGTTTAGGGGGGAAAAACTGTTTTTT. The encoded protein is CASSQEFRGEKLFF.

This chain connects TRBV29-1 to TRBJ2-7; 8 bases are a match to TRBD2. Germline CDR1 and CDR2: SQVTM and ANQGSEA. The length of the CDR3 is 13 residues. The V and J ends lost 2 bases and 3 bases, in that order; junction bases with no gene match: 3. The CDR3 region is CSVEREGRYEQYF. The CDR3, as DNA: TGCAGCGTTGAACGGGAGGGCCGCTACGAGCAGTACTTC.

The chain employs TRBV29-1 and TRBJ1-2; possible D gene TRBD1, 6 bases. The CDR3 is 17 amino acids. Looked up from germline, CDR1 is SQVTM and CDR2 is ANQGSEA. Trimming shortened V by 1 base and J by 4 bases, and 22 bases separated the two germline ends. The CDR3 loop is CSVEVRMRQGLGYGYTF. The CDR3 DNA reads as TGCAGCGTTGAAGTGAGAATGAGGCAGGGGCTAGGCTATGGCTACACCTTC.